The rows below give T cell receptor beta chains drawn from one sample of a study of beta chain features in type 1 diabetes. TCRdb's copy holds only in-frame clones and misses some; the assay was immunoSEQ multiplex PCR. Found here are around 240,000 clones, around 15% of them singletons; the top ten hold roughly 0.08%. The sequenced sample consisted of naive CD4+ T cells from blood. These TCRs come from a young man with type 1 diabetes. CDR3s include the opening cysteine and the closing phenylalanine or tryptophan. Fields, in order: CDR3 DNA, CDR3 protein, V gene, clone size, J gene, D gene. The D gene is left open where the match is weak. Clone size appears in some rows only: once, few, many, or a class for an expanded clone.

TGCAGCGTGGCATCAGGACTAAGCTCCTACAATGAGCAGTTCTTC	CSVASGLSSYNEQFF	TRBV29-1	few	TRBJ2-1	.
TGCAGCGTTCAACGACTAGCGGGAGACACCGGGGAGCTGTTTTTT	CSVQRLAGDTGELFF	TRBV29-1	.	TRBJ2-2	TRBD2
TGTGCCAGCAGTTACCCGGGACGGGAGCTGTTTTTT	CASSYPGRELFF	TRBV6-5	.	TRBJ2-2	.
TGCAGCGTTGAAGGACAGGGCGAGTACAGCGGGGAGCTGTTTTTT	CSVEGQGEYSGELFF	TRBV29-1	few	TRBJ2-2	TRBD1
TGTGCCAGCAGTCCCAACGGTATAGCCAAAAACATTCAGTACTTC	CASSPNGIAKNIQYF	TRBV28	.	TRBJ2-4	.
TGTGCCAGCAGCTTGCCCTACAGGGGGCGCAAGGGTACAGGCATTCAGTACTTC	CASSLPYRGRKGTGIQYF	TRBV5-4	.	TRBJ2-4	TRBD1
TGTGCCAGCCGAGAGGCAGGCTCCAACACTGAAGCTTTCTTT	CASREAGSNTEAFF	TRBV6-6	few	TRBJ1-1	.
TGCAGCGCCCCGTTTAGTTACAATGAGCAGTTCTTC	CSAPFSYNEQFF	TRBV29-1	.	TRBJ2-1	.
TGTGCCAGCAGCGCCCTGGGACATCAAGAGACCCAGTACTTC	CASSALGHQETQYF	TRBV9	.	TRBJ2-5	.
TGTGCCAGCAGAAGGACAGGGGGCACCGGGGAGACCCAGTACTTC	CASRRTGGTGETQYF	TRBV6-5	.	TRBJ2-5	TRBD1
TGTGCCAGCAGTTACCCTCCCCTCGGGGAGCAGTACTTC	CASSYPPLGEQYF	TRBV6-5	few	TRBJ2-7	.
TGTGCCAGCAGCTTGGGACAGAGATATGGCTACACCTTC	CASSLGQRYGYTF	TRBV7-2	few	TRBJ1-2	TRBD1
TGTGCCTGGAGCCTCGACGACCCGAGGTACGAGCAGTACTTC	CAWSLDDPRYEQYF	TRBV30	few	TRBJ2-7	.
TGTGCCAGCTCACCACGGGACAGGCACAGAGGGGACACTGAAGCTTTCTTT	CASSPRDRHRGDTEAFF	TRBV18	.	TRBJ1-1	TRBD1
TGTGCCAGCTCACCGAAGGGAGAGACCCAGTACTTC	CASSPKGETQYF	TRBV18	.	TRBJ2-5	.
TGTGCCTCATCAGGTGAGGCTAGCAATCAGCCCCAGCATTTT	CASSGEASNQPQHF	TRBV10-3	few	TRBJ1-5	.
TGTGCCAGCAGCCCTAGACTAGCGGGAGCAGAGACCCAGTACTTC	CASSPRLAGAETQYF	TRBV6-5	.	TRBJ2-5	TRBD2
TGTGCCAGCAGCTTAGGGTGGGCGGAAGCTTTCTTT	CASSLGWAEAFF	TRBV7-9	few	TRBJ1-1	.
TGCGCCAGCAGTCCCTCCCCCGGGACAGGGGGCTACAATGAGCAGTTCTTC	CASSPSPGTGGYNEQFF	TRBV23-1	.	TRBJ2-1	TRBD1
TGCAGCGCAAACAAGAACAATGAGCAGTTCTTC	CSANKNNEQFF	TRBV29-1	few	TRBJ2-1	.
TGTGCCAGCATCCGACCCTCAAGCGGGAGGGCCGGGAATGAGCAGTTCTTC	CASIRPSSGRAGNEQFF	TRBV7-9	once	TRBJ2-1	TRBD2
TGTGCCAGCAGCCGGACCCCTATGGGCAGTCTCACAGATACGCAGTATTTT	CASSRTPMGSLTDTQYF	TRBV5-4	.	TRBJ2-3	.
TGTGCCAGCCAGACAGATTCCAGGAACTATGGCTACACCTTC	CASQTDSRNYGYTF	TRBV28	few	TRBJ1-2	.
TGTGCCAACAGCTTAGGTGGGGGACATGAGCAGTTCTTC	CANSLGGGHEQFF	TRBV7-2	.	TRBJ2-1	.
TGTGCCAGTAAGGACAGGGTGATGGGCGAGCAGTACTTC	CASKDRVMGEQYF	TRBV6-5	few	TRBJ2-7	TRBD1
TGCAGCGTTGAAGGAGTACAGAGATGGGAGGCCTACACCTTC	CSVEGVQRWEAYTF	TRBV29-1	.	TRBJ1-2	.
TGTGCCAGCAGCATCCTCGGGACAGCCTACGAGCAGTACTTC	CASSILGTAYEQYF	TRBV7-9	few	TRBJ2-7	TRBD1
TGTGCCTGGAGTGTAACTACAGGGAACATTCAGTACTTC	CAWSVTTGNIQYF	TRBV30	few	TRBJ2-4	.
TGTGCCTGGTCTGCTAACTATGGCTACACCTTC	CAWSANYGYTF	TRBV30	few	TRBJ1-2	.
TGTGCCTGGAGGCCCACCGGGCCCTACAATGAGCAGTTCTTC	CAWRPTGPYNEQFF	TRBV30	.	TRBJ2-1	.
TGCAGCGTTGGAGTCTATATCGTAGCTGGATCCAACGAGCAGTACTTC	CSVGVYIVAGSNEQYF	TRBV29-1	.	TRBJ2-7	.
TGTGCCAGCAGCTTCACAGATACGCAGTATTTT	CASSFTDTQYF	TRBV7-9	many	TRBJ2-3	.
TGCGCCAGCAGCTCGATTCGACAGGGAGGGACTGAAGCTTTCTTT	CASSSIRQGGTEAFF	TRBV5-1	few	TRBJ1-1	TRBD1
.	CASILDQGYEQYF	TRBV9	.	TRBJ2-7	.
TGTGCCAGCGGCTCAGGGAGGTGGACTGAAGCTTTCTTT	CASGSGRWTEAFF	TRBV6-6	few	TRBJ1-1	.
TGTGCCAGCAGCCCTGCAATGAACACTGAAGCTTTCTTT	CASSPAMNTEAFF	TRBV7-9	.	TRBJ1-1	.
TGTGCCAGCAGGATCGGCAGGGAGGCTTTCTTT	CASRIGREAFF	TRBV28	.	TRBJ1-1	.
TGTGCCAGCAGCTTGAGACAGGGGGATCTCTATGGCTACACCTTC	CASSLRQGDLYGYTF	TRBV5-4	.	TRBJ1-2	TRBD1
TGTGCCACCCGGGGACTAGCGGGAGGTACAGATACGCAGTATTTT	CATRGLAGGTDTQYF	TRBV10-3	few	TRBJ2-3	TRBD2
TGTGCCAGCAGCGTAAGAACTAATGAAAAACTGTTTTTT	CASSVRTNEKLFF	TRBV9	.	TRBJ1-4	.
TGTGCCAGCAGCTTAGTAGCGGGGACCACAGATACGCAGTATTTT	CASSLVAGTTDTQYF	TRBV7-2	.	TRBJ2-3	TRBD2
TGTGCCAGCAGCCCTACCCCCGGGAGGAACACAGATACGCAGTATTTT	CASSPTPGRNTDTQYF	TRBV7-9	few	TRBJ2-3	TRBD2
TGTGCCAGCGGAGATAACAGGGGCTATGGCTACACCTTC	CASGDNRGYGYTF	TRBV27	few	TRBJ1-2	TRBD1
TGTGCCAGCTCACGCGACAGCGTCTATGGCTACACCTTC	CASSRDSVYGYTF	TRBV18	few	TRBJ1-2	.
TGTGCCAGCAGCGTAGAGGGCAGGGGCCCGAACACTGAAGCTTTCTTT	CASSVEGRGPNTEAFF	TRBV9	.	TRBJ1-1	.
TGCAGCGTTGGTATGACAGGGGGCTCTGAAGCTTTCTTT	CSVGMTGGSEAFF	TRBV29-1	.	TRBJ1-1	TRBD1
TGCAGCGTTTTACCCCCTGGGGCGACCCAGTACTTC	CSVLPPGATQYF	TRBV29-1	.	TRBJ2-5	.
TGTGCCAGCAGCGTAGGATTATTGGTGAACACTGAAGCTTTCTTT	CASSVGLLVNTEAFF	TRBV9	few	TRBJ1-1	.
TGCAGCGGTGTACGGTCAGGGAGTTACAGTGAGCAGTTCTTC	CSGVRSGSYSEQFF	TRBV29-1	few	TRBJ2-1	.
TGTGCCAGCAGGAGTGGCGGGGGTAGCTATGGCTACACCTTC	CASRSGGGSYGYTF	TRBV25-1	.	TRBJ1-2	.
TGTGCCAGCAGAAGGACTAGCGAGCTTAAGACCCAGTACTTC	CASRRTSELKTQYF	TRBV7-8	.	TRBJ2-5	TRBD2
TGTGCCTTCGCCCGGGGAAGCTACGAGCAGTACTTC	CAFARGSYEQYF	TRBV30	few	TRBJ2-7	.
TGTGCCAGCAGCGTAGCTTCGGGGGGCATCGCCTACGAGCAGTACTTC	CASSVASGGIAYEQYF	TRBV9	few	TRBJ2-7	.
TGTGCCAGCAGCACCAGAACAGGGTACGGGGAGCTGTTTTTT	CASSTRTGYGELFF	TRBV11-2	.	TRBJ2-2	.
TGTGCCTGGAGTCGACAGGGATCAACTAATGAAAAACTGTTTTTT	CAWSRQGSTNEKLFF	TRBV30	.	TRBJ1-4	TRBD1
TGTGCCAGCAGCTTCCGGGTCTACGAGCAGTACTTC	CASSFRVYEQYF	TRBV11-1	.	TRBJ2-7	.